The TCR beta chain described here comes from a study of blood T cell repertoires in COVID-19. Study details: Sample material is recorded as cDNA or gDNA derived from T cells, B-cell-depleted T cells, or PBMCs.

The germline gives CDR1 SGHDN, CDR2 FVKESK. Trimming at V came to 0 bases and at J to 8 bases, leaving 13 bases not matched to a gene. The CDR3 runs 17 residues. A single count supports this clone. During active infection, Seattle patients enrolled and were then monitored through disease. In the original processing: Amplifying reference gene primers gave estimates of nucleated cell counts. Some clones are missing from TCRdb's copy, which holds only in-frame ones; the method was immunoSEQ multiplex PCR. V and J calls and clone size are those listed in that table; D and trimming were worked out from the DNA. This sample has roughly 200,000 clones; more than 75% occur once, and the top ten carry 15% to 20%.

The sequenced sample consisted of peripheral blood. This sequence was found in a person between 65 and 80 years old with COVID-19, enrolled during active disease. This chain connects TRBV14 to TRBJ2-1; 7 bases match TRBD2. The CDR3, as DNA: TGTGCCAGCAGCCAAGATAGGGAGGGAGGGCCTTTCGATGAGCAGTTCTTC. This codes for CASSQDREGGPFDEQFF.